What follows are 13 T cell receptor beta chains derived from one specimen sequenced in a study of T cells in Graves' hyperthyroidism and ophthalmopathy. Amplification of TCR beta CDR3 regions was performed using RNA transcripts as template. Using the HTBI primer set, a first-round RT-PCR was run on the TCR CDR3. TCRdb re-called the multiplex PCR reads with MiXCR, one entry per CDR3 protein. The table shows approximately 400,000 distinct CDR3 sequences, with approximately 13% occurring only once. Sequencing was done on a sample of blood. These receptors all come from a man in his thirties or forties with Graves' hyperthyroidism that later progressed to Graves' ophthalmopathy.

This clonotype was seen a few times. CDR3 in amino acids: CASTPFTNTEAFF. CDR3 coding DNA: TGTGCCAGCACCCCATTTACGAACACTGAAGCTTTCTTT. The V and J genes are TRBV10-3 and TRBJ1-1; D uncertain. V was trimmed by 10 bases and J by 1 base, leaving 13 bases between them. The CDR3 covers 13 residues. Germline CDR1 ENHRY, CDR2 SYGVKD.

V and J are TRBV6-9 and TRBJ2-7; no clear D. The CDR3 extends over 13 amino acids. With 3 bases removed from V and 2 bases from J, the gap between germline ends came to 8 bases. Germline assignment: CDR1 MNHGY and CDR2 SVAAGI. CDR3 nucleotide sequence: TGTGCCAGCAGTTACGACGGACCCTACGAGCAGTACTTC. It codes for CASSYDGPYEQYF.

This clonotype was detected many times. The rearrangement uses TRBV7-9 and TRBJ1-5; no clear D. There are 15 residues in the CDR3. Trimming removed 4 bases from V and 3 bases from J, with 13 bases in between. Germline CDR1 SEHNR, CDR2 FQNEAQ (reference sequence). As DNA, the CDR3 is TGTGCCAGCAGCTCCAACCCCCTCATCAATCAGCCCCAGCATTTT. Translation: CASSSNPLINQPQHF.

The gene calls are TRBV11-2 and TRBJ1-6; TRBD1 agrees at 9 bases. V shed 2 bases and J 0 bases; nucleotides not matched to a gene: 8. There are 19 residues in the CDR3. CDR1 is SGHAT, CDR2 FQNNGV, per germline. CDR3 amino acids: CASSLIRDRDSSYNSPLHF. Here the CDR3 DNA reads TGTGCCAGCAGCTTAATCCGGGACAGGGACAGCTCCTATAATTCACCCCTCCACTTT.

This clonotype has ten or more counts. This chain joins TRBV28 and TRBJ2-7; 9 nucleotides match TRBD1. The CDR3 runs to 14 residues. In germline, CDR1 is MDHEN, CDR2 SYDVKM. Trimming at V came to 6 bases and at J to 3 bases, leaving 6 bases not matched to a gene. CDR3 DNA: TGTGCCAGCAGCTCCGGGACAGGGATCTACGAGCAGTACTTC. Translation gives CASSSGTGIYEQYF. The variable domain in full, completed from reference TRBV28 and TRBJ2-7, reads DVKVTQSSRYLVKRTGEKVFLECVQDMDHENMFWYRQDPGLGLRLIYFSYDVKMKEKGDIPEGYSVSREKKERFSLILESASTNQTSMYLCASSSGTGIYEQYFGPGTRLTVT.

This clonotype was seen at least ten times. The CDR3 sequence is CASSVDMGSTEAFF. CDR3 bases: TGTGCCAGCAGCGTAGATATGGGGTCCACTGAAGCTTTCTTT. The chain joins TRBV9 to TRBJ1-1; D not certain. The CDR3 spans 14 residues. V was pared by 0 bases and J by 4 bases, with 10 bases between. In germline, CDR1 is SGDLS, CDR2 YYNGEE.

This clonotype was seen ten or more times. The chain recombines TRBV28 with TRBJ1-1; D remains ambiguous. Per the germline V gene, CDR1 is MDHEN and CDR2 is SYDVKM. V was shortened by 2 bases and J by 4 bases, with 8 bases between the two germline ends. This CDR3 contains 13 residues. Here the CDR3 DNA reads TGTGCCAGCAGTTTAATTAGAACCACTGAAGCTTTCTTT. It encodes CASSLIRTTEAFF.

This clonotype was recorded many times. The rearrangement uses TRBV5-6 and TRBJ1-6, with unresolved D. The V gene's germline CDR1 is SGHDT and CDR2 YYEEEE. The CDR3 has 15 amino acids. The V end lost 0 bases, the J end lost 7 bases, and 11 bases lay between the germline ends. The CDR3 spells CASSLGPSGNSPLHF. The CDR3 coding sequence is TGTGCCAGCAGCTTGGGACCGTCGGGCAATTCACCCCTCCACTTT. The full variable domain, in which reference TRBV5-6 and TRBJ1-6 provide the parts outside the CDR3, is DAGVTQSPTHLIKTRGQQVTLRCSPKSGHDTVSWYQQALGQGPQFIFQYYEEEERQRGNFPDRFSGHQFPNYSSELNVNALLLGDSALYLCASSLGPSGNSPLHFGNGTRLTVT.

This clonotype was detected ten times or more. V and J are TRBV2 and TRBJ1-2; D not certain. The CDR3 sequence is 14 residues long. Germline V CDR1 and CDR2: SNHLY, FYNNEI. V was shortened by 11 bases and J by 8 bases, with 24 bases between the two germline ends. The CDR3 protein is CAFRRGSGAYGYTF. CDR3 sequence (DNA): TGTGCCTTCAGAAGAGGGTCGGGAGCTTACGGCTACACCTTC.

To note about this clonotype: One end of the junction does not line up with germline, which may come from a read error. CDR3 sequence: CASSPQASGVGTDAQYF. The CDR3 DNA sequence: TGTGCCAGCAGCCCTCAGGCTAGCGGGGTTGGCACAGATGCGCAGTATTTT. The chain joins TRBV9 to TRBJ2-3, with 9 nucleotides matching TRBD2. CDR3 length equals 17 residues. The germline gives CDR1 SGDLS, CDR2 YYNGEE.

This clonotype was seen ten or more times. The chain recombines TRBV6-6 with TRBJ1-1; possible D gene TRBD1, 5 bases. Deletions cut 2 bases from V and 2 bases from J, with 9 bases between. The CDR3 is 14 amino acids. The germline CDR1 and CDR2 sequences are MNHNY and SVGAGI (reference sequence). CDR3 amino acids: CASSYDSTNTEAFF. CDR3 in DNA: TGTGCCAGCAGTTACGACAGCACAAACACTGAAGCTTTCTTT.

This clonotype appeared many times. The rearrangement links TRBV29-1 to TRBJ1-1, with D tentatively TRBD1 (5 bases). In germline, CDR1 is SQVTM, CDR2 ANQGSEA. V was clipped by 0 bases and J by 2 bases, with 7 bases between them. The CDR3 totals 13 residues. This CDR3 reads CSVEEGTNTEAFF. CDR3 DNA: TGCAGCGTTGAAGAAGGGACCAACACTGAAGCTTTCTTT.

This clonotype was counted many times. The V call is TRBV28, the J call TRBJ2-7; D gene ambiguous. The V end was cut by 4 bases, the J end by 3 bases, with 13 bases between. Germline loops: CDR1 MDHEN, CDR2 SYDVKM. CDR3 length: 14 amino acids. CDR3: CASSSDAGYYEQYF. CDR3 nucleotides: TGTGCCAGCAGTTCGGATGCAGGCTACTACGAGCAGTACTTC.